A selection of T cell receptor beta chains follows, all from one sample in a study of T cell responses to AZD1222 COVID-19 vaccine. TCRdb's table, derived via immunoSEQ multiplex PCR, lists solely in-frame clones and lacks some. The repertoire holds about 84,000 clones, with around 90% as singletons. Sequenced here: peripheral blood, sampled on day 0 of AZD1222 vaccination. These receptors were taken from an adult in good health. Each CDR3 is given with its conserved first and last residue. A D gene is named only where the DNA matches it firmly. For some rows the clone size is stated as once, few or many, or as a class when expanded; others skip it.

abundance: few
d_gene: TRBD1
j_gene: TRBJ1-4
v_gene: TRBV6-6
CDR3aa: CASSQGAATNEKLFF
CDR3nt: TGTGCCAGCAGCCAGGGGGCTGCAACTAATGAAAAACTGTTTTTT

abundance: NA
d_gene: NA
j_gene: TRBJ2-2
v_gene: TRBV19
CDR3aa: CASRSNGPGELFF
CDR3nt: TGTGCCAGTAGATCCAACGGCCCAGGGGAGCTGTTTTTT

abundance: NA
d_gene: TRBD2
j_gene: TRBJ2-7
v_gene: TRBV4-2
CDR3aa: CASSQDREGPYEQYF
CDR3nt: TGTGCCAGCAGCCAAGATCGGGAGGGCCCCTACGAGCAGTACTTC

abundance: NA
d_gene: TRBD1
j_gene: TRBJ2-3
v_gene: TRBV7-9
CDR3aa: CASSFRDRVAQDTQYF
CDR3nt: TGTGCCAGCAGCTTCCGGGACAGGGTTGCGCAAGATACGCAGTATTTT

abundance: NA
d_gene: NA
j_gene: TRBJ2-1
v_gene: TRBV19
CDR3aa: CASSSVGSPYNEQFF
CDR3nt: TGTGCCAGTAGTAGTGTGGGGTCTCCCTACAATGAGCAGTTCTTC

abundance: NA
d_gene: TRBD1
j_gene: TRBJ1-2
v_gene: TRBV24-1
CDR3aa: CATSGNQGDGYTF
CDR3nt: TGTGCCACCAGTGGCAACCAGGGGGATGGCTACACCTTC

abundance: NA
d_gene: TRBD1
j_gene: TRBJ1-1
v_gene: TRBV18
CDR3aa: CASSPIQGDTEAFF
CDR3nt: TGTGCCAGCTCACCGATTCAGGGGGACACTGAAGCTTTCTTT

abundance: NA
d_gene: NA
j_gene: TRBJ1-1
v_gene: TRBV5-1
CDR3aa: CASSLHGTRNTEAFF
CDR3nt: TGCGCCAGCAGCCTTCATGGGACAAGGAACACTGAAGCTTTCTTT

abundance: NA
d_gene: NA
j_gene: TRBJ2-2
v_gene: TRBV5-1
CDR3aa: CASSLEILNTGELFF
CDR3nt: TGCGCCAGCAGCTTGGAGATACTGAACACCGGGGAGCTGTTTTTT

abundance: NA
d_gene: NA
j_gene: TRBJ2-3
v_gene: TRBV19
CDR3aa: CASSPRTLSSTDTQYF
CDR3nt: TGTGCCAGTAGTCCCCGGACCCTTTCTAGCACAGATACGCAGTATTTT

abundance: NA
d_gene: TRBD1
j_gene: TRBJ1-1
v_gene: TRBV6-5
CDR3aa: CASSRDRLTEAFF
CDR3nt: TGTGCCAGCAGTAGGGACAGGCTCACTGAAGCTTTCTTT

abundance: NA
d_gene: TRBD1
j_gene: TRBJ2-7
v_gene: TRBV5-1
CDR3aa: CASSPRDRYYEQYF
CDR3nt: TGCGCCAGCAGCCCCCGGGACAGGTACTACGAGCAGTACTTC

abundance: NA
d_gene: NA
j_gene: TRBJ2-1
v_gene: TRBV3-1/TRBV3-2
CDR3aa: CASSLLSGESEQFF
CDR3nt: TGTGCCAGCAGCCTGCTCTCAGGGGAGAGTGAGCAGTTCTTC

abundance: NA
d_gene: TRBD1
j_gene: TRBJ2-1
v_gene: TRBV5-6
CDR3aa: CASSIRDRRVVQFF
CDR3nt: TGTGCCAGCAGCATCCGGGACAGGAGGGTGGTTCAGTTCTTC

abundance: NA
d_gene: NA
j_gene: TRBJ2-7
v_gene: TRBV18
CDR3aa: CASSPNSIYPGEPGHEQYF
CDR3nt: TGTGCCAGCTCACCCAACTCTATATACCCCGGCGAGCCAGGCCACGAGCAGTACTTC

abundance: NA
d_gene: TRBD2
j_gene: TRBJ2-2
v_gene: TRBV11-3
CDR3aa: CASSLTGGVDTGELFF
CDR3nt: TGTGCCAGCAGCTTAACGGGAGGGGTTGACACCGGGGAGCTGTTTTTT

abundance: NA
d_gene: NA
j_gene: TRBJ2-7
v_gene: TRBV27
CDR3aa: CASSPGGAQGAGEQYF
CDR3nt: TGTGCCAGCAGTCCGGGGGGGGCGCAGGGGGCGGGTGAGCAGTACTTC

abundance: NA
d_gene: NA
j_gene: TRBJ1-5
v_gene: TRBV3-1/TRBV3-2
CDR3aa: CASSQMTGRTPQHF
CDR3nt: TGTGCCAGCAGCCAAATGACAGGCCGGACTCCCCAGCATTTT

abundance: NA
d_gene: TRBD1
j_gene: TRBJ1-2
v_gene: TRBV19
CDR3aa: CASSKAGQGAGGYTF
CDR3nt: TGTGCCAGTAGTAAGGCCGGACAGGGGGCCGGTGGCTACACCTTC

abundance: once
d_gene: NA
j_gene: TRBJ1-2
v_gene: TRBV10-3
CDR3aa: CAIGSAGHGYTF
CDR3nt: TGTGCCATCGGTTCTGCAGGCCATGGCTACACCTTC

abundance: NA
d_gene: TRBD2
j_gene: TRBJ2-7
v_gene: TRBV6-5
CDR3aa: CASSPSGSWYEQYF
CDR3nt: TGTGCCAGCAGTCCTAGCGGGAGTTGGTACGAGCAGTACTTC

abundance: few
d_gene: NA
j_gene: TRBJ1-5
v_gene: TRBV19
CDR3aa: CASIPRTGNQPQHF
CDR3nt: TGTGCCAGTATCCCCCGGACAGGCAATCAGCCCCAGCATTTT

abundance: NA
d_gene: NA
j_gene: TRBJ2-5
v_gene: TRBV3-1/TRBV3-2
CDR3aa: CASSQAGQETQYF
CDR3nt: TGTGCCAGCAGCCAAGCCGGCCAAGAGACCCAGTACTTC

abundance: once
d_gene: NA
j_gene: TRBJ2-1
v_gene: TRBV11-1
CDR3aa: CASSPWDRSYNEQFF
CDR3nt: TGTGCCAGCAGCCCATGGGACCGCTCCTACAATGAGCAGTTCTTC

abundance: NA
d_gene: NA
j_gene: TRBJ2-1
v_gene: TRBV5-1
CDR3aa: CASSLGGSYNEQFF
CDR3nt: TGCGCCAGCAGCTTGGGCGGCTCCTACAATGAGCAGTTCTTC

abundance: NA
d_gene: TRBD1
j_gene: TRBJ2-7
v_gene: TRBV6-6
CDR3aa: CASSRDRDFFLASYEQYF
CDR3nt: TGTGCCAGCAGTCGGGACAGGGACTTCTTCCTAGCGTCCTACGAGCAGTACTTC

abundance: NA
d_gene: TRBD1
j_gene: TRBJ1-4
v_gene: TRBV7-9
CDR3aa: CASSRTGGATNEKLFF
CDR3nt: TGTGCCAGCAGCCGGACAGGGGGCGCGACTAATGAAAAACTGTTTTTT

abundance: NA
d_gene: TRBD1
j_gene: TRBJ1-1
v_gene: TRBV5-1
CDR3aa: CASSFLGDRGTEAFF
CDR3nt: TGCGCCAGCAGCTTTTTAGGGGACAGGGGGACTGAAGCTTTCTTT

abundance: NA
d_gene: TRBD2
j_gene: TRBJ2-5
v_gene: TRBV7-3
CDR3aa: CASSLRGTSGQETQYF
CDR3nt: TGTGCCAGCAGCCTCCGAGGGACTAGCGGCCAAGAGACCCAGTACTTC